The T cell receptor (beta chain) under discussion was sequenced for a study of T cells after yellow fever vaccination. Overall study findings and caveats: Clones that expanded after primary vaccination mostly reappeared after the booster (roughly 96% CD4, 75% to 90% CD8). Clonotypes shared by both compartments, CD4 and CD8, made up a small share.

In regard to this clonotype: Its antigen is as yet unknown.

The CDR3 is 14 amino acids. The V segment lost 4 bases and the J segment 9 bases; nucleotides outside the gene matches: 9. Looked up from germline, CDR1 is SGHTA and CDR2 is FQGNSA. TCRdb recomputed calls from the 5' RACE reads with MiXCR, one row per CDR3 protein. Seen here are a few hundred thousand distinct CDR3 sequences, around 4% observed once, and the top ten hold around 22%. This TCR derives from a young man who received the YFV17D yellow fever vaccine. The chain recombines TRBV7-2 with TRBJ2-5; 9 bases line up with TRBD1. The starting material was PBMCs, obtained on the day of the yellow fever booster vaccination. CDR3 nucleotide sequence: TGTGCCAGCAGCTGGGACAGGGCACAAGGGGCCCAGTACTTC. Amino acid sequence: CASSWDRAQGAQYF.